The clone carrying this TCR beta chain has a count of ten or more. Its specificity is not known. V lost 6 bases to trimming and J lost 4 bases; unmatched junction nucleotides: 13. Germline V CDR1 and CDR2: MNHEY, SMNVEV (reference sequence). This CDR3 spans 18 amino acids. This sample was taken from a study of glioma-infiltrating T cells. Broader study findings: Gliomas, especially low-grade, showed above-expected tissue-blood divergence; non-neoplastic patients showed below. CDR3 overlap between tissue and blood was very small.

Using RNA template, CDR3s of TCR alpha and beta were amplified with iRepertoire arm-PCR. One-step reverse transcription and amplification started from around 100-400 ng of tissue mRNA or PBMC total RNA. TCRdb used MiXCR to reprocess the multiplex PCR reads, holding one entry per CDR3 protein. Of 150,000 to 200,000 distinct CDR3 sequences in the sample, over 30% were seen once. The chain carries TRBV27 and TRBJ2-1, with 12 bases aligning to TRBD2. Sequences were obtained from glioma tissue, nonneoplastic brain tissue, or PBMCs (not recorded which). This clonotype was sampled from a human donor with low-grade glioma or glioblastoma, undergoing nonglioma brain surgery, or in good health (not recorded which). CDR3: CASSQTSGSFGAYNEQFF. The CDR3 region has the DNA TGTGCCAGCAGCCAGACTAGCGGGAGTTTTGGGGCTTACAATGAGCAGTTCTTC.